These T cell receptor beta chains were read from a single sample in a study of lymphopenia after photon versus proton radiotherapy. TCRdb's copy holds only in-frame clones and misses some; the assay was immunoSEQ multiplex PCR. Seen here are more than 25,000 clones, roughly four fifths observed once, and the top ten hold roughly 3.8%. Sequencing was performed on peripheral blood, taken from a patient treated with photon-based radiotherapy. Source of these receptors: a woman aged 45 to 65 with pancreatic cancer. Both conserved end residues are part of each CDR3. A D gene is named only where the DNA matches it firmly. Clone size is not always given. Where it is, it says once, few, many or a class for expanded clones.

>14|once|.|TRBV19|TRBJ2-2
CASSVKTNTGELFF
TGTGCCAGCTCAGTGAAAACGAACACCGGGGAGCTGTTTTTT
>15|few|TRBD1|TRBV28|TRBJ2-5
CASSLDRGYQETQYF
TGTGCCAGCAGCTTGGACAGGGGGTACCAAGAGACCCAGTACTTC
>12|.|.|TRBV7-9|TRBJ2-1
CASTEGYNEQFF
TGTGCCAGCACTGAGGGTTACAATGAGCAGTTCTTC
>18|.|TRBD2|TRBV27|TRBJ2-1
CASSSGGLASGTPHEQFF
TGTGCCAGCAGTTCGGGGGGACTGGCTAGCGGAACCCCCCATGAGCAGTTCTTC
>14|once|.|TRBV10-3|TRBJ2-1
CAISEPVGQNEQFF
TGTGCCATCAGTGAGCCGGTAGGGCAGAATGAGCAGTTCTTC
>16|.|TRBD2|TRBV27|TRBJ2-7
CASLRLTSGRPWEQYF
TGTGCCAGCCTACGACTGACTAGCGGGAGACCGTGGGAGCAGTACTTC
>17|.|TRBD2|TRBV9|TRBJ2-3
CASSPRGSGSVTDTQYF
TGTGCCAGCAGCCCGAGAGGTAGCGGGAGTGTCACAGATACGCAGTATTTT
>15|.|.|TRBV9|TRBJ2-1
CASSVGGLIDNEQFF
TGTGCCAGCAGCGTTGGGGGTCTCATAGACAATGAGCAGTTCTTC
>14|.|.|TRBV25-1|TRBJ1-1
CASSEFRSDTEAFF
TGTGCCAGCAGTGAGTTCCGGTCGGACACTGAAGCTTTCTTT
>15|.|TRBD2|TRBV5-4|TRBJ2-1
CASSLDLAVYNEQFF
TGTGCCAGCAGCTTGGATCTAGCGGTCTACAATGAGCAGTTCTTC
>12|.|.|TRBV15|TRBJ2-1
CATSRPFNEQFF
TGTGCCACCAGCAGACCGTTCAATGAGCAGTTCTTC
>14|once|.|TRBV19|TRBJ2-7
CASSIGSSLYEQYF
TGTGCCAGTAGTATTGGTTCGTCCCTCTACGAGCAGTACTTC
>15|.|.|TRBV5-8|TRBJ2-2
CASSTGSLNTGELFF
TGTGCCAGCAGCACCGGGTCCCTGAACACCGGGGAGCTGTTTTTT
>13|few|.|TRBV27|TRBJ1-2
CASSPGQIGGYTF
TGTGCCAGCAGTCCCGGACAGATCGGTGGCTACACCTTC
>15|.|TRBD2|TRBV9|TRBJ2-7
CASSTWAGGGYEQYF
TGTGCCAGCAGCACGTGGGCGGGAGGAGGTTACGAGCAGTACTTC
>14|.|.|TRBV7-8|TRBJ1-2
CASSLAMDYYGYTF
TGTGCCAGCAGCTTAGCGATGGATTACTATGGCTACACCTTC
>15|once|.|TRBV28|TRBJ1-1
CASRQPVGAGTEAFF
TGTGCCAGCCGGCAGCCCGTCGGAGCGGGCACTGAAGCTTTCTTT
>16|.|TRBD2|TRBV6-6|TRBJ2-1
CASSPLAGALGNEQFF
TGTGCCAGCAGTCCCCTAGCGGGAGCACTGGGGAATGAGCAGTTCTTC
>16|.|.|TRBV28|TRBJ1-1
CASSYNTQDANTEAFF
TGTGCCAGCAGCTATAATACCCAGGACGCGAACACTGAAGCTTTCTTT
>13|.|TRBD1|TRBV18|TRBJ2-7
CASSPTGEGEQYF
TGTGCCAGCTCACCAACAGGGGAAGGCGAGCAGTACTTC
>12|.|.|TRBV11-1|TRBJ2-7
CASSSASPARYF
TGTGCCAGCAGCTCCGCCTCACCCGCACGGTACTTC
>14|.|TRBD1|TRBV19|TRBJ2-7
CASSPGQGYREQYF
TGTGCCAGTAGTCCGGGACAGGGGTATCGAGAGCAGTACTTC
>16|.|.|TRBV29-1|TRBJ2-1
CSVVTVASVTYNEQFF
TGCAGCGTTGTTACGGTCGCTAGCGTTACTTACAATGAGCAGTTCTTC
>12|.|.|TRBV28|TRBJ1-5
CASSERNQPQHF
TGTGCCAGCAGCGAGAGGAATCAGCCCCAGCATTTT
>16|.|TRBD2|TRBV7-9|TRBJ2-3
CASSLAGGSETDTQYF
TGTGCCAGCAGCTTAGCGGGGGGGTCGGAAACAGATACGCAGTATTTT
>13|.|TRBD1|TRBV30|TRBJ2-7
CAWSRDRAEEQYF
TGTGCCTGGAGTCGGGACAGGGCGGAGGAGCAGTACTTC
>18|.|.|TRBV15|TRBJ1-5
CATSRDFFNGPPNQPQHF
TGTGCCACCAGCAGAGACTTCTTTAACGGGCCTCCGAATCAGCCCCAGCATTTT
>15|.|.|TRBV7-2|TRBJ2-1
CASSFPGSGYNEQFF
TGTGCCAGCAGCTTCCCCGGGAGCGGATACAATGAGCAGTTCTTC
>12|.|TRBD1|TRBV25-1|TRBJ1-2
CASSAGQSGYTF
TGTGCCAGCAGTGCGGGACAGTCGGGCTACACCTTC
>13|.|TRBD1|TRBV10-3|TRBJ2-5
CAIAGQVKETQYF
TGTGCCATCGCGGGACAGGTTAAAGAGACCCAGTACTTC
>14|.|.|TRBV4-2|TRBJ1-1
CASSQAVLGTEAFF
TGTGCCAGCAGCCAAGCGGTTTTGGGCACTGAAGCTTTCTTT
>11|.|TRBD2|TRBV29-1|TRBJ2-3
CSVRGADTQYF
TGCAGCGTCCGGGGGGCAGATACGCAGTATTTT
>15|.|TRBD2|TRBV9|TRBJ2-1
CASSPSGSLYNEQFF
TGTGCCAGCAGCCCAAGCGGGAGTCTCTACAATGAGCAGTTCTTC